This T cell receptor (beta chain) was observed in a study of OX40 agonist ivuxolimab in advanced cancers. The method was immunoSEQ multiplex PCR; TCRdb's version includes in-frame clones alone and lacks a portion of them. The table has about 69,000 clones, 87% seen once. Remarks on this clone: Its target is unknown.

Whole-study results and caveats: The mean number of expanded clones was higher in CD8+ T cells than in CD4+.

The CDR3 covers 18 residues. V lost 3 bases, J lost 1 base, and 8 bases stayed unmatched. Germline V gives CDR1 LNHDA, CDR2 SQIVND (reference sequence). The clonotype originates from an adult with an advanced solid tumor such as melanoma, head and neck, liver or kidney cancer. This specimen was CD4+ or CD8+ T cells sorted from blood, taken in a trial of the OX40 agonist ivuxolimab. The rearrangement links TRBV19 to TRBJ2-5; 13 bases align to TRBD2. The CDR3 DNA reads TGTGCCAGTAGTATCTCGAGTCGGACTAGCGGGGGCCAAGAGACCCAGTACTTC. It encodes CASSISSRTSGGQETQYF.